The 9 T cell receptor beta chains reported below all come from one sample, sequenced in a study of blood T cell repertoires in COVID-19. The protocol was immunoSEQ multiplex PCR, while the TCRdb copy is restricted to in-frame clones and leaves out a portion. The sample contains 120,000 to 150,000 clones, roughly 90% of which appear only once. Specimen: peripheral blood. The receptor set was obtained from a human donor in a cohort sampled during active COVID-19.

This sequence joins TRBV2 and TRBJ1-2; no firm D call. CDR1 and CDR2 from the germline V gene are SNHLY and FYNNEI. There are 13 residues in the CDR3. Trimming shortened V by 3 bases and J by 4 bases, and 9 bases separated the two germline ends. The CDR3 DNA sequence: TGTGCCAGCAGTGAGGAGGGTCTCTATGGCTACACCTTC. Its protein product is CASSEEGLYGYTF.

CDR3 sequence reads: CASSSRGSYGYTF. CDR3 nucleotides: TGTGCCAGCAGTTCGCGGGGAAGCTATGGCTACACCTTC. This chain links TRBV6-2 or TRBV6-3 with TRBJ1-2; D gene uncertain. This CDR3 has 13 amino acids. Trimming removed 4 bases from V and 4 bases from J, with 10 bases in between. CDR1 MNHEY and CDR2 SVGEGT come from the germline V gene.

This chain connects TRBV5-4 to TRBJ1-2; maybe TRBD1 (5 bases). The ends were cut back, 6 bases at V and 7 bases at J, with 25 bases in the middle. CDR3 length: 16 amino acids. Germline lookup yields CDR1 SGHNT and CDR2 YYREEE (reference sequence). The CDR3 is CASNQPGAGRSGGYTF. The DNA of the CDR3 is TGTGCCAGCAACCAACCCGGTGCAGGGAGGTCGGGTGGCTACACCTTC.

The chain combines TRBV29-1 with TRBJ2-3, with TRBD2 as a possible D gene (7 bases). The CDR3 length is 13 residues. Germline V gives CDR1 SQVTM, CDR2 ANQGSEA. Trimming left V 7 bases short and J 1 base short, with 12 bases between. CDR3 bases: TGCAGCGCCAGGGGAGGGGGCACAGATACGCAGTATTTT. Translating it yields CSARGGGTDTQYF.

Here the CDR3 reads CASSVGLTYNEQFF. CDR3 nucleotide sequence: TGTGCCAGCAGCGTGGGGCTAACCTACAATGAGCAGTTCTTC. V and J are TRBV9 and TRBJ2-1, with D maybe TRBD1 (5 bases). The V end was cut by 2 bases, the J end by 2 bases, with 8 bases between. The CDR3 is 14 amino acids. CDR1 is SGDLS, CDR2 YYNGEE, per germline.

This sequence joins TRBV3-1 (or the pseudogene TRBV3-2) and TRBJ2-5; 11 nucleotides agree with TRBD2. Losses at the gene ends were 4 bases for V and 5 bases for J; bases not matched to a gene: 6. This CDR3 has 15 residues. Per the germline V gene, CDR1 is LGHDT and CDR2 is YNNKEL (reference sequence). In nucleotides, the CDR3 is TGTGCCAGCAGCCGAATTTGGACTAGCGGGGAGACCCAGTACTTC. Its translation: CASSRIWTSGETQYF.

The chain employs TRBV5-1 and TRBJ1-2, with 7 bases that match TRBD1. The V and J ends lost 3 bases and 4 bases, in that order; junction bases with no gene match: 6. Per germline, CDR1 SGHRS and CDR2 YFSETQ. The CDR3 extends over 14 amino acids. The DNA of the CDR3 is TGCGCCAGCAGCTACTACAGGGGAGGCTATGGCTACACCTTC. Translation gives CASSYYRGGYGYTF.

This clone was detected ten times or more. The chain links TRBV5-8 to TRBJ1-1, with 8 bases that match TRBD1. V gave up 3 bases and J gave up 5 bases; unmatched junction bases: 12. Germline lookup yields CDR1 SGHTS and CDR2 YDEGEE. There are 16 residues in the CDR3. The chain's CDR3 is CASSSRLTGVGTEAFF. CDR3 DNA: TGTGCCAGCAGCTCCCGACTGACAGGGGTGGGGACTGAAGCTTTCTTT.

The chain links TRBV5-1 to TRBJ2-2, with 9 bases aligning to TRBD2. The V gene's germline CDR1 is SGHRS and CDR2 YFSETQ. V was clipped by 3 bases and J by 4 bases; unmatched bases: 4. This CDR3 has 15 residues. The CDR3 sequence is CASSSASGATGELFF. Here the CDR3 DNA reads TGCGCCAGCAGCTCTGCTAGCGGGGCCACCGGGGAGCTGTTTTTT.